This T cell receptor (beta chain) was captured by sequencing in a study of cytomegalovirus exposure and HLA in healthy donors. The method was immunoSEQ multiplex PCR; TCRdb's version includes in-frame clones alone and lacks a portion of them. The sample includes approximately 70,000 clones, less than 95% of them seen just once. General observations from the study: Reported results showed that the classifier diagnosed cytomegalovirus status with high specificity and sensitivity. The tendency of first-cohort TCR clusters to co-occur in the 120 validation repertoires was the finding of a later analysis.

Trimming removed 8 bases from V and 1 base from J; junction bases left unmatched: 2. Germline V gives CDR1 KGHSH, CDR2 LQKENI. The CDR3 runs 14 residues. Turning to this clone: Its target is unknown.

The donors were part of the validation cohort of around 110 subjects. That cohort was separate from the first cohort, which comprised 666 subjects. The specimen sequenced was PBMCs. The receptor comes from a woman aged 18-29 years in good health and CMV-seronegative. The rearrangement uses TRBV18 and TRBJ2-1, with 10 bases lining up with TRBD2. The DNA for the CDR3 is TGTGCCAGCATACTAGCGGGATCCTACAATGAGCAGTTCTTC. As protein: CASILAGSYNEQFF.